This is a list of T cell receptor beta chains from one sample in a study of blood T cell repertoires in COVID-19. TCRdb's table, derived via immunoSEQ multiplex PCR, lists solely in-frame clones and lacks some. The sample lists about 180,000 clones, roughly 80% occurring once. Sequencing was performed on PBMCs or T cells enriched from blood (not recorded which). The receptors were gathered from a man aged 55-75 years who had been exposed to COVID-19. Each CDR3 is given with its conserved first and last residue. Fields, in order: V gene, clone size, CDR3 length, J gene, CDR3 protein. Clone size appears in some rows only: once, few, many, or a class for an expanded clone.

TRBV7-3	NA	15	TRBJ2-2	CASSPSAWFTGELFF
TRBV6-1	NA	15	TRBJ2-7	CASSEGLVLFYEQYF
TRBV7-6	NA	14	TRBJ1-3	CASSLDPTGRTIYF
TRBV19	NA	14	TRBJ2-3	CASSFGQGTDTQYF
TRBV7-3	NA	22	TRBJ2-2	CASSLIGATGTSGSGNTGELFF
TRBV30	NA	14	TRBJ1-4	CAWSVGQGNEKLFF
TRBV15	NA	14	TRBJ1-4	CATSRAGPGEKLFF
TRBV7-2	NA	15	TRBJ2-7	CASSPGTSGVNGQYF
TRBV7-2	NA	17	TRBJ2-6	CASTQWGVGTGANVLTF
TRBV18	NA	15	TRBJ1-1	CASSPAGTLVAEAFF
TRBV29-1	NA	14	TRBJ2-3	CSVGGQLHTDTQYF
TRBV18	NA	14	TRBJ1-1	CASSPQSVNTEAFF
TRBV1	NA	14	TRBJ2-7	CTSSQDHPHSEQYF
TRBV30	NA	14	TRBJ2-4	CAWSPGQGADIQYF
TRBV7-6	NA	12	TRBJ1-4	CASSREGEKLFF
TRBV19	once	13	TRBJ1-2	CASRPGQNYGYTF
TRBV5-1	few	13	TRBJ2-1	CASSLVGVNEQFF
TRBV2	NA	11	TRBJ1-1	CARSTGSEAFF
TRBV11-2	NA	15	TRBJ2-7	CASSPPSWDNYEQYF
TRBV6-5	NA	15	TRBJ2-7	CASSRTSGSMGEQYF
TRBV28	NA	14	TRBJ1-2	CASSSKGANYGYTF
TRBV7-2	NA	12	TRBJ2-1	CASSRTSGEQFF
TRBV28	NA	13	TRBJ2-7	CASSPGDRGGEYF
TRBV6-4	NA	14	TRBJ1-6	CASSATGGNSPLHF
TRBV5-1	NA	16	TRBJ2-1	CASSTGTSGTHHEQFF
TRBV2	NA	14	TRBJ2-5	CASSVGGNSETQYF
TRBV28	once	11	TRBJ1-2	CASSLGRGYTF
TRBV9	NA	15	TRBJ1-5	CASTLGGQENQPQHF
TRBV10-2	NA	14	TRBJ1-5	CASRGTAPNQPQHF
TRBV30	many	16	TRBJ1-6	CAWSVPKHRGNSPLHF
TRBV28	once	12	TRBJ1-2	CASTGQTYGYTF
TRBV5-5	NA	11	TRBJ1-2	CASSFRYGYTF
TRBV6-5	once	16	TRBJ2-3	CASSYSSGESTDTQYF
TRBV28	NA	15	TRBJ1-3	CASSGDNFSGNTIYF
TRBV2	NA	13	TRBJ1-6	CASSRGIVSPLHF
TRBV7-8	NA	14	TRBJ1-1	CASSFFNLNTEAFF
TRBV7-2	NA	16	TRBJ1-3	CASSSSGQASGNTIYF
TRBV7-8	NA	16	TRBJ1-4	CASSLDGRAANEKLFF
TRBV6-2/TRBV6-3	NA	15	TRBJ2-7	CASRPTGQGSYEQYF
TRBV5-1	NA	13	TRBJ1-1	CASSPSSDTEAFF
TRBV7-9	NA	16	TRBJ2-2	CASSLAGTSWPGELFF
TRBV5-4	NA	13	TRBJ2-1	CASSQTRVDEQFF
TRBV30	NA	14	TRBJ1-1	CAWSVLVQAPEAFF
TRBV7-9	once	14	TRBJ2-1	CASSLGPGSNEQFF
TRBV10-3	NA	10	TRBJ2-7	CAIRPGEQYF
TRBV27	NA	16	TRBJ1-5	CASSLRGGNSNQPQHF